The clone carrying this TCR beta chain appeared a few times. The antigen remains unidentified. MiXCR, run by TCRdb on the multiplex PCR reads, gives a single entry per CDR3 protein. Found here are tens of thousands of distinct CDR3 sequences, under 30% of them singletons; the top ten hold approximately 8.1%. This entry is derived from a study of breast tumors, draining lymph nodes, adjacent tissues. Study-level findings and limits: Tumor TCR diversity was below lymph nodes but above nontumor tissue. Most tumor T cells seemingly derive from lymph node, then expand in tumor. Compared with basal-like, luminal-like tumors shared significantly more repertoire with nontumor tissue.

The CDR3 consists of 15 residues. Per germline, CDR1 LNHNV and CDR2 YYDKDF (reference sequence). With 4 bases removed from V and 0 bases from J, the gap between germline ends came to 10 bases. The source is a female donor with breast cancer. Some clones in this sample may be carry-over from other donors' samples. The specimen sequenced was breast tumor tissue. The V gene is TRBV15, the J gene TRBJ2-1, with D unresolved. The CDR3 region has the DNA TGTGCCACCAGCAAAACCGTGAGCTCCTACAATGAGCAGTTCTTC. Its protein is CATSKTVSSYNEQFF.